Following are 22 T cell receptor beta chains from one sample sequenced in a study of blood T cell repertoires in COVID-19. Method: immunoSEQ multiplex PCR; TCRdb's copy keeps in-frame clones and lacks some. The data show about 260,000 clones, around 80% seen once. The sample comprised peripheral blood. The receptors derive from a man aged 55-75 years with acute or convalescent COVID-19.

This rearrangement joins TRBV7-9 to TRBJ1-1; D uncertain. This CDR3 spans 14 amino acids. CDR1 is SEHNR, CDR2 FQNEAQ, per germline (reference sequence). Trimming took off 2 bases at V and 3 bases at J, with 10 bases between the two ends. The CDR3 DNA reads TGTGCCAGCAGCTTAACCCAAACAGACACTGAAGCTTTCTTT. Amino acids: CASSLTQTDTEAFF.

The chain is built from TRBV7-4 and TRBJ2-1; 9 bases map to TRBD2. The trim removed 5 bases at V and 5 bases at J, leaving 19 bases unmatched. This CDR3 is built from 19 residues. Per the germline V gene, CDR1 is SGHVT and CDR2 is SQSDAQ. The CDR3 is CASSESGLAGWVKHNEQFF. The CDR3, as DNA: TGTGCCAGCAGCGAGTCTGGGCTAGCGGGATGGGTTAAACACAATGAGCAGTTCTTC.

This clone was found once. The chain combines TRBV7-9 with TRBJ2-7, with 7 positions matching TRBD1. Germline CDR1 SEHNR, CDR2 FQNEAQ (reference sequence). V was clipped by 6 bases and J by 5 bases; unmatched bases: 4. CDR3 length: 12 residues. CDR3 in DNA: TGTGCCAGCAGTTACACAGGGGACGAGCAGTACTTC. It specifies CASSYTGDEQYF. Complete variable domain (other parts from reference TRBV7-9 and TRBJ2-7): DTGVSQNPRHKITKRGQNVTFRCDPISEHNRLYWYRQTLGQGPEFLTYFQNEAQLEKSRLLSDRFSAERPKGSFSTLEIQRTEQGDSAMYLCASSYTGDEQYFGPGTRLTVT.

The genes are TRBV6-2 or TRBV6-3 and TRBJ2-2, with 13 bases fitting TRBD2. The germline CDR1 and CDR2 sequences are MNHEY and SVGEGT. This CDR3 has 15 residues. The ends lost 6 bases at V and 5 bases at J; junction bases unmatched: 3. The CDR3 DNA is TGTGCCAGCAGCCGGACTAGCGGGAGAACCGGGGAGCTGTTTTTT. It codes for CASSRTSGRTGELFF.

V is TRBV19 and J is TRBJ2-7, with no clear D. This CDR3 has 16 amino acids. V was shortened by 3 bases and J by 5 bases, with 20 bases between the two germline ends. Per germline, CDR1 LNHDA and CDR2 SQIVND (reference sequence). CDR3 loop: CASSMPSSSPINEQYF. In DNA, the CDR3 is TGTGCCAGTAGTATGCCGAGTTCGTCGCCGATTAACGAGCAGTACTTC.

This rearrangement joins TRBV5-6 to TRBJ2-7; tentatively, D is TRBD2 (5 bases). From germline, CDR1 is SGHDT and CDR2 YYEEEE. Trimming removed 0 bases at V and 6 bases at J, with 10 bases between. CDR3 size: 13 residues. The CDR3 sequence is CASSLAGNSEQYF. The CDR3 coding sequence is TGTGCCAGCAGCTTGGCCGGGAACAGCGAGCAGTACTTC.

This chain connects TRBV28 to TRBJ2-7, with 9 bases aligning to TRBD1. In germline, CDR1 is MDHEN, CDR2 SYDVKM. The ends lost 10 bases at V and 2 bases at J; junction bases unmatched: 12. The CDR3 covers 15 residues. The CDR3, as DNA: TGTGCCACTAAGCAAGGGGACAGGGTAGCCTACGAGCAGTACTTC. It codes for CATKQGDRVAYEQYF.

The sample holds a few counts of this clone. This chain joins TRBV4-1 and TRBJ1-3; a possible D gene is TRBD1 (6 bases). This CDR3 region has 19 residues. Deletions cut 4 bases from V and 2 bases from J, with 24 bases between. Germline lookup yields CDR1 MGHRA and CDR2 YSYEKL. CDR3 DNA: TGCGCCAGCAGCCCCTCCGGGGGGACAACATTTTCCACTGGAAACACCATATATTTT. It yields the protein CASSPSGGTTFSTGNTIYF.

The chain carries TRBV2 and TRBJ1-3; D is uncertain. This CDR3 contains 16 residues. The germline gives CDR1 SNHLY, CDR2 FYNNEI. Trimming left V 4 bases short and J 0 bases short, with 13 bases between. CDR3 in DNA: TGTGCCAGCAGTGTGGGAGGGCCTCACTCTGGAAACACCATATATTTT. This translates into CASSVGGPHSGNTIYF.

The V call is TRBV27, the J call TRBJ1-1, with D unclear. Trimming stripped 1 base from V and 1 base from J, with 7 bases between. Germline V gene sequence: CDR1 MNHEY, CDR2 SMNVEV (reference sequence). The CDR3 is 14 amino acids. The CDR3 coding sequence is TGTGCCAGCAGTTTATACAGCCGGAACACTGAAGCTTTCTTT. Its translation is CASSLYSRNTEAFF.

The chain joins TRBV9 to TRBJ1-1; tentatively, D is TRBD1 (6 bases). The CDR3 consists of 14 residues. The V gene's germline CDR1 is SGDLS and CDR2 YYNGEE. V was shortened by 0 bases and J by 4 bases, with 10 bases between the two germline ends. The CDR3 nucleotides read TGTGCCAGCAGCGTAGGTCAGGGGAGCACTGAAGCTTTCTTT. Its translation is CASSVGQGSTEAFF.

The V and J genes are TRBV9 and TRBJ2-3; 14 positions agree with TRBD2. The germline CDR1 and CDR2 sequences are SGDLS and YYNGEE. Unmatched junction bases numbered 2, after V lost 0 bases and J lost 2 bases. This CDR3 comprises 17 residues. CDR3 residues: CASSVGLAGGYTDTQYF. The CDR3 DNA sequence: TGTGCCAGCAGCGTAGGACTAGCGGGAGGGTACACAGATACGCAGTATTTT. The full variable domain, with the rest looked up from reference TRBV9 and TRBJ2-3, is DSGVTQTPKHLITATGQRVTLRCSPRSGDLSVYWYQQSLDQGLQFLIQYYNGEERAKGNILERFSAQQFPDLHSELNLSSLELGDSALYFCASSVGLAGGYTDTQYFGPGTRLTVL.

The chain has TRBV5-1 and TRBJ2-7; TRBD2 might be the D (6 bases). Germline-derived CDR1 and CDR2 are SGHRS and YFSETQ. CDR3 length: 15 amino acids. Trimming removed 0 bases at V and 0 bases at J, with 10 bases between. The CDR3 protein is CASSLVAGSSYEQYF. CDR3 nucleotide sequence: TGCGCCAGCAGCTTGGTCGCGGGAAGCTCCTACGAGCAGTACTTC.

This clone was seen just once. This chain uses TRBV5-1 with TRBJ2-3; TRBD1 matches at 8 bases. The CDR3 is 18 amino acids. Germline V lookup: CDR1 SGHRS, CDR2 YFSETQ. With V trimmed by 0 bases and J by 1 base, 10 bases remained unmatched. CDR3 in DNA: TGCGCCAGCAGCTTGGTCGAGGTTGGGACAGGCCGCACAGATACGCAGTATTTT. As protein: CASSLVEVGTGRTDTQYF.

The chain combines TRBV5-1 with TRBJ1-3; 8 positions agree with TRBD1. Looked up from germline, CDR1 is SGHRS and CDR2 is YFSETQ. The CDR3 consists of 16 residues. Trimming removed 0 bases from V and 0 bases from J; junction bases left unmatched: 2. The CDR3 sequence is CASSLGQGFSGNTIYF. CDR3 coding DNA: TGCGCCAGCAGCTTGGGACAGGGGTTCTCTGGAAACACCATATATTTT.

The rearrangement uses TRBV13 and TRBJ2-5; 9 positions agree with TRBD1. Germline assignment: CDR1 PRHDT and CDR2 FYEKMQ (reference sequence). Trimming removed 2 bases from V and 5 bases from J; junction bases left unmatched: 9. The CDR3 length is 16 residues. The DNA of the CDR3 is TGTGCCAGCAGCTTATTGGTAGGACAGGGGCGGGAGACCCAGTACTTC. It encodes CASSLLVGQGRETQYF.

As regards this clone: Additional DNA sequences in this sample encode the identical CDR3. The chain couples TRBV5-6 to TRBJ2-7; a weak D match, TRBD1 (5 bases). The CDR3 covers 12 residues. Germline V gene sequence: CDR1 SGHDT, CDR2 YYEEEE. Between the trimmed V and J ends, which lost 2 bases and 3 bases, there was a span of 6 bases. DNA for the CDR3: TGTGCCAGCAGCTTCAGGGACTACGAGCAGTACTTC. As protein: CASSFRDYEQYF. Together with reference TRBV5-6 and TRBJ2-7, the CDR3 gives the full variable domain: DAGVTQSPTHLIKTRGQQVTLRCSPKSGHDTVSWYQQALGQGPQFIFQYYEEEERQRGNFPDRFSGHQFPNYSSELNVNALLLGDSALYLCASSFRDYEQYFGPGTRLTVT.

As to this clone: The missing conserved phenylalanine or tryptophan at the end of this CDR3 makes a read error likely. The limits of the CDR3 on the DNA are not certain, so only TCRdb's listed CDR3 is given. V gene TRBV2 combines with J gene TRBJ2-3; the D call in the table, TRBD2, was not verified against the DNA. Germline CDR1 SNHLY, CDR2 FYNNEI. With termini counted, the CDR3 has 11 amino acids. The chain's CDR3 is CASIRGRGLVL.

CDR3 nucleotides: TGTGCCAGCAGCTTGGGGTGGGCGACAGCGAACTATGGCTACACCTTC. Amino acids: CASSLGWATANYGYTF. This rearrangement joins TRBV5-4 to TRBJ1-2, with TRBD1 as a possible D gene (5 bases). The ends were cut back, 0 bases at V and 2 bases at J, with 14 bases in the middle. Germline V gene data show CDR1 as SGHNT and CDR2 as YYREEE (reference sequence). This CDR3 contains 16 residues.

The CDR3 protein is CASSFYRGGDTEAFF. For the CDR3, the DNA is TGTGCCAGCAGCTTTTACAGGGGGGGCGATACTGAAGCTTTCTTT. The chain recombines TRBV11-2 with TRBJ1-1, with TRBD1 matching over 8 bases. The CDR3 has 15 residues. V was pared by 3 bases and J by 5 bases, with 8 bases of the junction left unmatched. The germline V gene has CDR1 SGHAT and CDR2 FQNNGV.

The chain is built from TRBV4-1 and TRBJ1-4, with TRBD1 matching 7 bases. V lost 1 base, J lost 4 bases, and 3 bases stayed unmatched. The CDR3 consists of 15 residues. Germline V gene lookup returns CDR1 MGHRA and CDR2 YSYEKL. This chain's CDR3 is CASSQGGQFNEKLFF. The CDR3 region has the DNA TGCGCCAGCAGCCAAGGGGGACAGTTTAATGAAAAACTGTTTTTT.

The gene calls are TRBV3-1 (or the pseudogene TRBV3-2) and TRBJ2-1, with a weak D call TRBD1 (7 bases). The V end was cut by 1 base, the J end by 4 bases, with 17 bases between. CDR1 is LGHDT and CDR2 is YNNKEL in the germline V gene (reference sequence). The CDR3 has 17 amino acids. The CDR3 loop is CASSQGRGLTYYNEQFF. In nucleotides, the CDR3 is TGTGCCAGCAGCCAAGGGAGGGGGCTTACCTATTACAATGAGCAGTTCTTC.